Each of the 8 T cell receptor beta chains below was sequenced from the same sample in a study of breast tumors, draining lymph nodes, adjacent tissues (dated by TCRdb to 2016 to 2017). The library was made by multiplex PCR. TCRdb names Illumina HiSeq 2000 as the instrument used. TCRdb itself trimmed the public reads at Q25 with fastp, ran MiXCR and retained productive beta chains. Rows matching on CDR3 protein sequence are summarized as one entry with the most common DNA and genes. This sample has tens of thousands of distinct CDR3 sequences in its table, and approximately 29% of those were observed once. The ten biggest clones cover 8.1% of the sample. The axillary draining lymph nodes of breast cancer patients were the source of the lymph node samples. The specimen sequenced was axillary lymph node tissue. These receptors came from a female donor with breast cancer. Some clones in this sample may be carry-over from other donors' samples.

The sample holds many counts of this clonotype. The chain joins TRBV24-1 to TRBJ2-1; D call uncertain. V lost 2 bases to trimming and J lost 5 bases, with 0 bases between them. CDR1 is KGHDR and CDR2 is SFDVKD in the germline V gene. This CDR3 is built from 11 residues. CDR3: CATSDYNEQFF. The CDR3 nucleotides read TGTGCCACCAGTGATTACAATGAGCAGTTCTTC.

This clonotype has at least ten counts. CDR3 nucleotides: TGTGCCAGCAGCCAAGATCGTGTTAGCGCTACAGATACGCAGTATTTT. It is translated as CASSQDRVSATDTQYF. The V and J genes are TRBV3-1 and TRBJ2-3; D might be TRBD2 (5 bases). The length of the CDR3 is 16 residues. In germline, CDR1 is LGHDT, CDR2 YNNKEL (reference sequence). Deletions cut 0 bases from V and 3 bases from J, with 13 bases between.

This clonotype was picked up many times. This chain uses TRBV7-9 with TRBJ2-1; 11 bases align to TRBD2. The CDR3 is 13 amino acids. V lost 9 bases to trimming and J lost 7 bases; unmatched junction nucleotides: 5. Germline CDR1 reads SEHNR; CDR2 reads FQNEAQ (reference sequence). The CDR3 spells CASRLAGRNEQFF. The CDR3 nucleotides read TGTGCCAGTCGACTAGCGGGAAGGAATGAGCAGTTCTTC.

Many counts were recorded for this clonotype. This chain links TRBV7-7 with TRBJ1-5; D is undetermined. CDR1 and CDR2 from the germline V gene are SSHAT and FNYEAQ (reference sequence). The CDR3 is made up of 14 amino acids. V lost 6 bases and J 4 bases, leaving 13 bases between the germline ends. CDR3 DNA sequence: TGTGCCAGCAGATTATGTCCCCGGAATCAGCCCCAGCATTTT. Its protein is CASRLCPRNQPQHF.

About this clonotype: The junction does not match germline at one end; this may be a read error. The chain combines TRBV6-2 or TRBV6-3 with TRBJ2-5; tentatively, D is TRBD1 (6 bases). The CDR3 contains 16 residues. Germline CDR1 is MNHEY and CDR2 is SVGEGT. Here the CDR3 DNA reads TGTGCCAGCAGGTGGCTGACAGGCCGTCACCAGGAGACCCAGTACTTC. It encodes CASRWLTGRHQETQYF.

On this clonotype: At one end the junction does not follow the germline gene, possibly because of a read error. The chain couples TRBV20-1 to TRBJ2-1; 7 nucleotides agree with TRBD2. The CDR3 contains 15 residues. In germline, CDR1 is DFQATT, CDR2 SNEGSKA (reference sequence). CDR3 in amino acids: CGASQAGVSYNEQLF. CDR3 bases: TGCGGTGCTAGCCAGGCGGGAGTTTCCTACAATGAGCAGCTCTTC.

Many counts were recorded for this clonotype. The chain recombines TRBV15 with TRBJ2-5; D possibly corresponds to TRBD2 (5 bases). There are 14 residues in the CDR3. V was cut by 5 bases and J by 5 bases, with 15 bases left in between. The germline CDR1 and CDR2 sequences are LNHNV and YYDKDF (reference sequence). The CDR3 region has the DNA TGTGCCACCAGCTACCGCGGACCGGGGGAGACCCAGTACTTC. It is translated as CATSYRGPGETQYF. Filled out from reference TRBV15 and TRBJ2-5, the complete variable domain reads DAMVIQNPRYQVTQFGKPVTLSCSQTLNHNVMYWYQQKSSQAPKLLFHYYDKDFNNEADTPDNFQSRRPNTSFCFLDIRSPGLGDTAMYLCATSYRGPGETQYFGPGTRLLVL.

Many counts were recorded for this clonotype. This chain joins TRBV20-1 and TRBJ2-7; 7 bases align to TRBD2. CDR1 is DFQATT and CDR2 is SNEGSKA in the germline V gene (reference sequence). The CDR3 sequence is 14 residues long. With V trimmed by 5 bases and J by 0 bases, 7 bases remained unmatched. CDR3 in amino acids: CSAAGTTLSYEQYF. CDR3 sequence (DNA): TGCAGTGCTGCCGGGACTACACTCTCCTACGAGCAGTACTTC.